The present entry profiles one T cell receptor (beta chain) with its context. The target antigen is unknown. TCRdb recomputed calls from the 5' RACE reads with MiXCR, one row per CDR3 protein. Among approximately 350,000 distinct CDR3 sequences listed, around 27% were seen once. The data stem from a study of T-cell memory formation after mild COVID-19. Study-wide context: The two donors had largely donor-specific TCR clusters. Study-wide results and limits: There was a balanced CD4/CD8 profile in clones contracting day 15 to 85, and later expanders leaned CD4+.

CDR3 length: 12 amino acids. Trimming cost V 2 bases and J 10 bases, with 9 bases left between them. The sequence came from an adult woman who had mild COVID-19 (a few samples of this study predate the infection). Cell type and time point are not known. The chain joins TRBV12-3 or TRBV12-4 to TRBJ2-1; D not resolved. Sequencing used PBMCs or a T cell subset sorted from them (not recorded which). The CDR3 DNA follows: TGTGCCAGCAGTTTACTTACGCACGAGCAGTTCTTC. This translates into CASSLLTHEQFF.